This T cell receptor (beta chain) was identified during a study of response to subunit inactivated influenza vaccine. Study outcomes and limitations: The authors suggested that few new T cells are recruited per seasonal influenza vaccination.

TCRdb reanalysed the RT-PCR reads using MiXCR and keeps one entry per CDR3 protein. The sample lists about 520,000 distinct CDR3 sequences, around 7.7% occurring once. Germline CDR1 is MNHNY and CDR2 is SVGAGI (reference sequence). V was trimmed by 5 bases and J by 0 bases, leaving 6 bases between them. There are 13 residues in the CDR3. The sample holds many counts of this clonotype. Its target is not known. The V call is TRBV6-6, the J call TRBJ2-3; possible D gene TRBD2, 6 bases. The receptor comes from a man between 50 and 75 years old who received an inactivated influenza vaccine. This specimen was PBMCs from blood, taken around 25 months after vaccination. The DNA of the CDR3 is TGTGCCAGCAGTGCGGGGAGCACAGATACGCAGTATTTT. This translates into CASSAGSTDTQYF.